The 27 T cell receptor beta chains below come from one sample, sequenced in a study of T cells after yellow fever vaccination (dated by TCRdb to the late 2010s). Explained via the paper, the treatment or condition label denotes: live attenuated yellow fever vaccine strain. Receptors were amplified or captured by 5' RACE. TCRdb shows the sequencer as Illumina NovaSeq 6000. The raw public reads went through TCRdb reprocessing: fastp at Q25, MiXCR clone calling, in-frame beta chains kept. Rows merge per CDR3 protein into single entries with the most common DNA and genes. The sample table shows about 300,000 distinct CDR3 sequences, and 8.7% are seen once. The ten largest make up 3% to 4% of the sample. Sample: CD4+ T cells sorted from PBMCs, taken 5 days after the yellow fever booster vaccination. Source of these receptors: a man between 18 and 35 years old who received the YFV17D yellow fever vaccine.

This clonotype has only a few counts. The chain combines TRBV12-3 or TRBV12-4 with TRBJ2-5; possible D gene TRBD2, 5 bases. V was clipped by 8 bases and J by 2 bases, with 12 bases between them. The CDR3 extends over 13 amino acids. In nucleotides, the CDR3 is TGTGCCAGCGGACGGGGTGCTCAAGAGACCCAGTACTTC. It specifies CASGRGAQETQYF.

The chain is built from TRBV19 and TRBJ2-2; D possibly corresponds to TRBD1 (6 bases). Germline CDR1 reads LNHDA; CDR2 reads SQIVND (reference sequence). Trimming shortened V by 10 bases and J by 9 bases, and 27 bases separated the two germline ends. The CDR3 is 16 amino acids. CDR3 nucleotides: TGTGCCATTGGGAAACAGACAGGCTTGGGTAACCGGGAGCTGTTTTTT. Residues: CAIGKQTGLGNRELFF. The full variable domain, rest sourced from reference TRBV19 and TRBJ2-2, is DGGITQSPKYLFRKEGQNVTLSCEQNLNHDAMYWYRQDPGQGLRLIYYSQIVNDFQKGDIAEGYSVSREKKESFPLTVTSAQKNPTAFYLCAIGKQTGLGNRELFFGEGSRLTVL.

In its sample, this clonotype was seen a few times. The chain has TRBV7-3 and TRBJ1-1; D unresolved. The CDR3 is 14 amino acids. CDR1 and CDR2 from the germline V gene are SGHTA and FQGTGA. Trimming cost V 5 bases and J 6 bases, with 16 bases left between them. This chain's CDR3 is CASSAGPLFSEAFF. The CDR3 region has the DNA TGTGCCAGCAGCGCCGGACCGCTCTTTTCTGAAGCTTTCTTT.

This clonotype has a handful of counts. This chain links TRBV28 with TRBJ2-7, with TRBD1 matching 8 bases. This CDR3 has 13 residues. Germline CDR1 reads MDHEN; CDR2 reads SYDVKM. With V trimmed by 5 bases and J by 5 bases, 5 bases remained unmatched. Here the CDR3 reads CASSLQGGNEQYV. Here the CDR3 DNA reads TGTGCCAGCAGTCTACAGGGGGGTAACGAGCAGTACGTC.

The J gene is TRBJ2-5, the V gene TRBV4-3; D remains unclear. In germline, CDR1 is LGHNA, CDR2 YSLEER. V lost 0 bases, J lost 1 base, and 9 bases lay in between. The CDR3 length is 15 residues. The CDR3 spells CASSQDLLVQETQYF. The CDR3 region has the DNA TGCGCCAGCAGCCAAGATCTTCTAGTCCAAGAGACCCAGTACTTC.

The gene calls are TRBV4-3 and TRBJ1-2; D is unclear. Trimming shortened V by 3 bases and J by 6 bases, and 20 bases separated the two germline ends. The V gene's germline CDR1 is LGHNA and CDR2 YSLEER. The length of the CDR3 is 16 residues. CDR3 protein: CASSQYLNSPYHGYTF. The CDR3 nucleotides are TGCGCCAGCAGCCAGTACCTCAACAGCCCATACCATGGCTACACCTTC.

This clonotype was detected many times. A junction boundary mismatches the germline segment, possibly from a read error. The rearrangement links TRBV6-2 or TRBV6-3 to TRBJ2-3; TRBD2 matches 7 bases. The CDR3 is 12 amino acids. CDR1 and CDR2 (germline): MNHEY, SVGEGT. CDR3 nucleotides: TGTGCCAGCAGCCGCCTAGCGGCCCCTCCCCATTTT. Its protein is CASSRLAAPPHF.

V is TRBV20-1 and J is TRBJ2-3; 7 nucleotides match TRBD2. V lost 0 bases and J lost 3; bases outside the gene matches: 0. Germline CDR1 is DFQATT and CDR2 is SNEGSKA (reference sequence). CDR3 size: 13 residues. The CDR3 is CSARELATDTQYF. CDR3 coding DNA: TGCAGTGCTAGAGAACTAGCGACAGATACGCAGTATTTT.

The V gene is TRBV27, the J gene TRBJ2-5; maybe TRBD2 (6 bases). The V and J ends lost 6 bases and 1 base respectively, with 15 bases between them. There are 15 residues in the CDR3. CDR1 MNHEY and CDR2 SMNVEV come from the germline V gene (reference sequence). The CDR3 reads CASRSGGAAQETQYF. As DNA, the CDR3 is TGTGCCAGCAGATCGGGCGGGGCAGCCCAAGAGACCCAGTACTTC.

This clonotype has more than one count but fewer than ten. The V and J genes are TRBV7-9 and TRBJ2-3; D call uncertain. The CDR3 has 14 amino acids. Germline CDR1 reads SEHNR; CDR2 reads FQNEAQ (reference sequence). Trimming took off 1 base at V and 5 bases at J, with 10 bases between the two ends. CDR3 bases: TGTGCCAGCAGCTTAGAACCCCCGGGAGATACGCAGTATTTT. Amino acids: CASSLEPPGDTQYF.

This chain links TRBV5-4 with TRBJ2-7; TRBD2 aligns across 13 bases. The CDR3 totals 17 residues. The V gene's germline CDR1 is SGHNT and CDR2 YYREEE (reference sequence). The V segment lost 4 bases and the J segment 2 bases; nucleotides outside the gene matches: 9. For the CDR3, the DNA is TGTGCCAGCAGCCCCGGACTAGCGGGGGTCACGACCTACGAGCAGTACTTC. This sequence encodes CASSPGLAGVTTYEQYF.

V usage is TRBV19 and J usage is TRBJ2-1; 11 bases agree with TRBD1. The J segment lost 9 bases and the V segment lost 4 bases, leaving 5 bases of the junction unmatched. The CDR3 has 14 amino acids. Germline CDR1 LNHDA, CDR2 SQIVND (reference sequence). CDR3 amino acids: CASSRGTGGREQFF. The CDR3 DNA sequence: TGTGCCAGTAGTAGAGGGACAGGGGGTCGTGAGCAGTTCTTC.

The chain links TRBV5-1 to TRBJ1-1; D perhaps matches TRBD1 (5 bases). Deletions cut 0 bases from V and 6 bases from J, with 9 bases between. The CDR3 extends over 13 amino acids. Per germline, CDR1 SGHRS and CDR2 YFSETQ. In DNA form, the CDR3 reads TGCGCCAGCAGCTTGGTAGGGGCCTCTGAAGCTTTCTTT. Protein sequence: CASSLVGASEAFF.

There are a few counts of this clonotype. V gene TRBV5-1 combines with J gene TRBJ1-2, with no clear D. V lost 0 bases to trimming and J lost 3 bases, with 9 bases between them. CDR1 and CDR2 (germline): SGHRS, YFSETQ. CDR3 length equals 14 residues. The CDR3 sequence: CASSLGQAHYGYTF. CDR3 nucleotide sequence: TGCGCCAGCAGCTTGGGTCAGGCCCACTATGGCTACACCTTC.

At least ten counts were recorded for this clonotype. The genes are TRBV12-3 or TRBV12-4 and TRBJ2-5; D may correspond to TRBD1 or TRBD2 (5 bases each). Trimming pared 6 bases from V and 1 base from J, leaving 15 bases between. The CDR3 has 15 residues. CDR3 sequence (DNA): TGTGCCAGCAGAAACACGGGGACCGGCCAAGAGACCCAGTACTTC. As protein: CASRNTGTGQETQYF.

This chain links TRBV28 with TRBJ2-1, with 8 bases fitting TRBD2. The CDR3 is made up of 16 amino acids. Per the germline V gene, CDR1 is MDHEN and CDR2 is SYDVKM. Unmatched junction bases numbered 14, after V lost 6 bases and J lost 7 bases. The CDR3 spells CASSWDATGGPNEQFF. Here the CDR3 DNA reads TGTGCCAGCAGCTGGGACGCTACGGGGGGGCCGAATGAGCAGTTCTTC.

There are a few counts of this clonotype. V and J are TRBV3-1 and TRBJ2-4; 7 nucleotides match TRBD2. The CDR3 consists of 17 residues. The ends lost 3 bases at V and 6 bases at J; junction bases unmatched: 14. Looked up from germline, CDR1 is LGHDT and CDR2 is YNNKEL (reference sequence). The CDR3 DNA reads as TGTGCCAGCAGCCAGTTTGGAAGCGGGGCCCAAGGAAACATTCAGTACTTC. Residues: CASSQFGSGAQGNIQYF. Looking up the rest from reference TRBV3-1 and TRBJ2-4 gives the full variable domain: DTAVSQTPKYLVTQMGNDKSIKCEQNLGHDTMYWYKQDSKKFLKIMFSYNNKELIINETVPNRFSPKSPDKAHLNLHINSLELGDSAVYFCASSQFGSGAQGNIQYFGAGTRLSVL.

The gene calls are TRBV5-1 and TRBJ2-7; 8 nucleotides align to TRBD1. The CDR3 is 14 residues long. V shed 5 bases, J shed 6 bases, and the junction held 10 bases outside the gene matches. Per germline, CDR1 SGHRS and CDR2 YFSETQ. CDR3 DNA sequence: TGCGCCAGCAGTTACCACAGGGGGGTGGTCGAGCAGTACTTC. Translation: CASSYHRGVVEQYF.

This clonotype came up a few times. The chain combines TRBV24-1 with TRBJ2-3; a possible D gene is TRBD2 (6 bases). Germline V lookup: CDR1 KGHDR, CDR2 SFDVKD. The V and J ends lost 7 bases and 4 bases respectively, with 14 bases between them. This CDR3 is 14 amino acids long. The CDR3 DNA reads TGTGCCACCAGCCGATCGGGGGTCGCAGATACGCAGTATTTT. Protein: CATSRSGVADTQYF.

This clonotype was counted only a few times. The chain uses TRBV6-1 and TRBJ2-7; D perhaps matches TRBD1 (5 bases). CDR3 size: 15 residues. CDR1 and CDR2 from the germline V gene are MNHNS and SASEGT. Between the trimmed V and J ends, which lost 1 base and 2 bases, there was a span of 12 bases. Here the CDR3 reads CASSEGPGPAYEQYV. The CDR3 DNA reads as TGTGCCAGCAGTGAAGGACCAGGGCCGGCCTACGAGCAGTACGTC.

The gene calls are TRBV20-1 and TRBJ1-1; D unclear. The V gene's germline CDR1 is DFQATT and CDR2 SNEGSKA (reference sequence). The CDR3 runs 14 residues. V was pared by 6 bases and J by 4 bases, with 18 bases between. The CDR3 DNA reads as TGCAGTGCAGTAGACTGGGGTTTCGGCACTGAAGCTTTCTTT. It is translated as CSAVDWGFGTEAFF.

The chain uses TRBV28 and TRBJ1-2; D is uncertain. V was trimmed by 10 bases and J by 8 bases, leaving 8 bases between them. This CDR3 region has 9 residues. Germline V gene data show CDR1 as MDHEN and CDR2 as SYDVKM. CDR3 nucleotide sequence: TGTGCCACCCGAACAGGCTACACCTTC. Amino acid sequence: CATRTGYTF.

This clonotype turned up a few times. The gene calls are TRBV5-1 and TRBJ2-7, with 9 bases aligning to TRBD1. The CDR3 is made up of 13 amino acids. With V trimmed by 4 bases and J by 5 bases, 4 bases remained unmatched. CDR1 and CDR2 (germline): SGHRS, YFSETQ. The CDR3 coding sequence is TGCGCCAGCAGCCGACAGGGGGACAACGAGCAGTACTTC. It codes for CASSRQGDNEQYF.

This clonotype was counted ten times or more. This sequence joins TRBV5-1 and TRBJ2-7, with 8 bases matching TRBD2. Trimming removed 4 bases from V and 3 bases from J; junction bases left unmatched: 9. CDR1 and CDR2 from the germline V gene are SGHRS and YFSETQ. The CDR3 is made up of 15 amino acids. The CDR3 reads CASSPGGALDYEQYF. CDR3 DNA sequence: TGCGCCAGCAGCCCGGGGGGGGCCCTCGACTACGAGCAGTACTTC.

CDR3 nucleotides: TGTGCCAGCTCACCAATAGGGACCAGAAATTCACCCCTCCACTTT. Amino acids: CASSPIGTRNSPLHF. V gene TRBV18 combines with J gene TRBJ1-6, with TRBD1 as a possible D gene (5 bases). Germline assignment: CDR1 KGHSH and CDR2 LQKENI. The CDR3 length is 15 residues. Trimming took 2 bases from V and 7 from J, leaving 12 bases between them.

The chain recombines TRBV7-3 with TRBJ2-2; the D is unclear. The V gene's germline CDR1 is SGHTA and CDR2 FQGTGA. V lost 5 bases to trimming and J lost 8 bases, with 12 bases between them. The CDR3 is made up of 13 amino acids. CDR3 protein: CASSLQWRGELFF. In DNA form, the CDR3 reads TGTGCCAGCAGCCTTCAATGGAGAGGGGAGCTGTTTTTT. The variable domain in full, completed from reference TRBV7-3 and TRBJ2-2, reads GAGVSQTPSNKVTEKGKYVELRCDPISGHTALYWYRQSLGQGPEFLIYFQGTGAADDSGLPNDRFFAVRPEGSVSTLKIQRTERGDSAVYLCASSLQWRGELFFGEGSRLTVL.

The V call is TRBV24-1, the J call TRBJ1-5; possibly TRBD1 for D (5 bases). Deletions cut 4 bases from V and 6 bases from J, with 18 bases between. Per germline, CDR1 KGHDR and CDR2 SFDVKD. The CDR3 sequence is 16 residues long. The CDR3 DNA sequence: TGTGCCACCAGTGACACCGGCCTCACGAGGGGTCAGCCCCAGCATTTT. Encoded protein: CATSDTGLTRGQPQHF.